This TCR beta chain originates from a study of blood T cell repertoires in COVID-19. For the study at large: The United States, Italy and Spain supplied acute and convalescent COVID-19 samples. PBMCs, B-cell-depleted T cells, or T cells provided the cDNA or gDNA that made up the material.

Original processing methods: Amplification with reference gene primers provided the estimates of nucleated cell counts. TCRdb keeps only in-frame clones here, not all; method: immunoSEQ multiplex PCR. For V, J and clone size, that table is used; D and trimming come from the DNA. Among about 250,000 clones listed, 86% were seen once. The study recruited people aged about 18 to 90 years across roughly 25 US areas. The sequencing input was PBMCs or T cells enriched from blood (not recorded which). The TCR originated in a man aged 35 to 55 who had recovered from COVID-19.

CDR3 protein: CASGLTSSGDPADTQYF. As DNA, the CDR3 is TGTGCTAGTGGTTTGACGTCGTCGGGGGATCCTGCAGATACGCAGTATTTT. The rearrangement uses TRBV12-5 and TRBJ2-3; the D gene is possibly TRBD2 (6 bases). Trimming stripped 2 bases from V and 4 bases from J, with 19 bases between. Germline V gene lookup returns CDR1 LGHNT and CDR2 FRNRAP. This CDR3 has 17 amino acids.